The 21 T cell receptor beta chains below were found in one sample sequenced in a study of blood T cell repertoires in COVID-19. Only in-frame clones appear in the TCRdb table, and some are missing; sequencing was by immunoSEQ multiplex PCR. The sample records under 200,000 clones, 84% being singletons. The sequencing input was PBMCs or T cells enriched from blood (not recorded which). These receptors were collected from a woman between 25 and 40 years old who had been exposed to COVID-19.

The chain links TRBV4-3 to TRBJ1-2; D call uncertain. V was shortened by 0 bases and J by 4 bases, with 9 bases between the two germline ends. The CDR3 extends over 14 amino acids. Germline values: CDR1 LGHNA, CDR2 YSLEER. CDR3 bases: TGCGCCAGCAGCCAAGATCAGGCCACCTATGGCTACACCTTC. Encoded protein: CASSQDQATYGYTF.

The rearrangement links TRBV7-9 to TRBJ2-5; D call uncertain. CDR3 length equals 16 residues. Germline V gene sequence: CDR1 SEHNR, CDR2 FQNEAQ (reference sequence). Trimming pared 1 base from V and 0 bases from J, leaving 12 bases between. The CDR3 sequence is CASSLGPTENQETQYF. CDR3 DNA: TGTGCCAGCAGCTTAGGCCCCACGGAGAACCAAGAGACCCAGTACTTC.

V is TRBV4-1 and J is TRBJ1-1, with D possibly being TRBD1 (6 bases). Germline-derived CDR1 and CDR2 are MGHRA and YSYEKL. The CDR3 covers 15 residues. V was cut by 0 bases and J by 7 bases, with 15 bases left in between. The CDR3 here is CASSQDPGQGNEAFF. For the CDR3, the DNA is TGCGCCAGCAGCCAAGATCCGGGGCAGGGGAATGAAGCTTTCTTT.

J is TRBJ2-7 and V is TRBV27; 7 bases line up with TRBD1. V gave up 8 bases and J gave up 3 bases; unmatched junction bases: 16. The CDR3 loop spans 16 amino acids. CDR1 MNHEY and CDR2 SMNVEV come from the germline V gene (reference sequence). CDR3 bases: TGTGCCAGCGGCCTTGTACAGGGGCCTCAGGGCTACGAGCAGTACTTC. Translating gives CASGLVQGPQGYEQYF.

CDR3 sequence: CASSLINQGSSYNSPLHF. In DNA, the CDR3 is TGTGCCAGCAGCTTAATCAACCAGGGGAGCTCCTATAATTCACCCCTCCACTTT. V and J are TRBV7-9 and TRBJ1-6; D is perhaps TRBD1 (6 bases). The ends were cut back, 2 bases at V and 0 bases at J, with 14 bases in the middle. CDR1 is SEHNR, CDR2 FQNEAQ, per germline (reference sequence). This CDR3 is built from 18 residues.

The genes are TRBV10-1 and TRBJ2-1, with 7 bases identical to TRBD1. Germline loops: CDR1 WNHNN, CDR2 SYGVQD (reference sequence). The CDR3 has 16 residues. J was trimmed by 4 bases and V by 0 bases; bases with no gene match: 6. As DNA, the CDR3 is TGCGCCAGCAGTGAGTCCATTCGGGACAGATACAATGAGCAGTTCTTC. This encodes CASSESIRDRYNEQFF.

The gene calls are TRBV6-1 and TRBJ1-2, with 8 positions matching TRBD1. The CDR3 consists of 12 residues. With V trimmed by 8 bases and J by 6 bases, 5 bases remained unmatched. Per germline, CDR1 MNHNS and CDR2 SASEGT. CDR3 bases: TGTGCCAGCGACAGGGGAGTGGATGGCTACACCTTC. It yields the protein CASDRGVDGYTF.

The J gene is TRBJ2-2, the V gene TRBV4-1; 9 bases line up with TRBD1. V lost 3 bases, J lost 8 bases, and 13 bases stayed unmatched. The germline gives CDR1 MGHRA, CDR2 YSYEKL. This CDR3 contains 17 residues. CDR3 region: CASSHLPGQGDSGELFF. The CDR3 coding sequence is TGCGCCAGCAGCCACCTACCGGGACAGGGCGATTCGGGGGAGCTGTTTTTT.

In its sample, this clone was seen a few times. V and J are TRBV19 and TRBJ2-7, with 8 positions matching TRBD2. CDR3 size: 15 residues. V was pared by 3 bases and J by 2 bases, with 6 bases of the junction left unmatched. The germline V gene encodes CDR1 LNHDA and CDR2 SQIVND (reference sequence). CDR3 sequence: CASSILPGGTYEQYF. The CDR3 region has the DNA TGTGCCAGTAGTATCCTCCCGGGGGGGACCTACGAGCAGTACTTC.

This chain connects TRBV5-4 to TRBJ2-3; 11 nucleotides agree with TRBD2. CDR1 SGHNT and CDR2 YYREEE come from the germline V gene (reference sequence). The J segment lost 2 bases and the V segment lost 4 bases, leaving 3 bases of the junction unmatched. This CDR3 contains 15 residues. The CDR3 bases are TGTGCCAGCAGCCCGGGACTAGCGGACACAGATACGCAGTATTTT. Its protein is CASSPGLADTDTQYF.

The chain employs TRBV3-1 (or the pseudogene TRBV3-2) and TRBJ2-5; D call uncertain. Germline CDR1 is LGHDT and CDR2 is YNNKEL (reference sequence). Deletions cut 8 bases from V and 5 bases from J, with 21 bases between. This CDR3 has 15 residues. CDR3 sequence reads: CASSPRNRVMETQYF. The CDR3 DNA reads TGTGCCAGCTCTCCCAGGAATAGAGTAATGGAGACCCAGTACTTC.

The chain links TRBV5-1 to TRBJ1-2; 9 bases align to TRBD1. V gave up 0 bases and J gave up 8 bases; unmatched junction bases: 8. The CDR3 covers 15 residues. From germline, CDR1 is SGHRS and CDR2 YFSETQ. CDR3 DNA sequence: TGCGCCAGCAGCTTGGAAGGGGACAGGGTGGGCGGCTACACCTTC. Its protein is CASSLEGDRVGGYTF.

The chain carries TRBV5-1 and TRBJ2-1; D is uncertain. Germline values: CDR1 SGHRS, CDR2 YFSETQ. The CDR3 is 16 amino acids. Between the trimmed V and J ends, which lost 1 base and 0 bases, there was a span of 11 bases. The CDR3 loop is CASSLRVLSSYNEQFF. The CDR3 DNA reads TGCGCCAGCAGCTTGCGAGTACTGAGCTCCTACAATGAGCAGTTCTTC.

The chain employs TRBV10-2 and TRBJ2-1; TRBD2 agrees at 12 bases. Trimming removed 8 bases from V and 3 bases from J; junction bases left unmatched: 17. The CDR3 runs to 19 residues. CDR1 is WSHSY and CDR2 is SAAADI in the germline V gene. In nucleotides, the CDR3 is TGCGCCAGCCCCTTCCGGGCTAGCGGGGGGGCGACCCACTACAATGAGCAGTTCTTC. Amino acids: CASPFRASGGATHYNEQFF.

V and J are TRBV9 and TRBJ1-2; possibly TRBD1 for D (6 bases). The CDR3 has 14 amino acids. V gave up 3 bases and J gave up 2 bases, with 11 bases separating them. CDR1 and CDR2 from the germline V gene are SGDLS and YYNGEE. CDR3 protein: CASSAQGINYGYTF. The CDR3 DNA follows: TGTGCCAGCAGCGCCCAGGGGATCAACTATGGCTACACCTTC.

This sequence joins TRBV30 and TRBJ2-3; TRBD2 matches at 8 bases. The trim removed 3 bases at V and 3 bases at J, leaving 8 bases unmatched. The CDR3 sequence is 15 residues long. Germline CDR1 GTSNPN, CDR2 SVGIG (reference sequence). The CDR3 is CAWSPGGGGTDTQYF. The CDR3 bases are TGTGCCTGGAGCCCGGGGGGGGGCGGGACAGATACGCAGTATTTT. Filled out from reference TRBV30 and TRBJ2-3, the complete variable domain reads SQTIHQWPATLVQPVGSPLSLECTVEGTSNPNLYWYRQAAGRGLQLLFYSVGIGQISSEVPQNLSASRPQDRQFILSSKKLLLSDSGFYLCAWSPGGGGTDTQYFGPGTRLTVL.

A word on this clone: This same CDR3 is encoded by further DNA sequences in the sample. The chain carries TRBV30 and TRBJ1-5, with TRBD1 as a possible D gene (5 bases). This CDR3 comprises 14 residues. Trimming removed 1 base at V and 5 bases at J, with 12 bases between. CDR1 and CDR2 (germline): GTSNPN, SVGIG (reference sequence). The CDR3 nucleotides are TGTGCCTGGAGTGGGGGGGGTCGTGATCAGCCCCAGCATTTT. Residues: CAWSGGGRDQPQHF.

The chain recombines TRBV7-3 with TRBJ2-3; 9 bases agree with TRBD1. The length of the CDR3 is 15 residues. V lost 0 bases and J lost 10; bases outside the gene matches: 8. Germline V gene data show CDR1 as SGHTA and CDR2 as FQGTGA. CDR3 loop: CASSLTGQGSTPQYF. CDR3 DNA sequence: TGTGCCAGCAGCTTAACGGGACAGGGAAGTACCCCGCAGTATTTT.

The chain links TRBV9 to TRBJ1-5; the match to TRBD1 covers 7 bases. Germline values: CDR1 SGDLS, CDR2 YYNGEE. The trim removed 0 bases at V and 1 base at J, leaving 7 bases unmatched. This CDR3 spans 17 amino acids. The CDR3 nucleotides are TGTGCCAGCAGCGTAGGGACAGGCGAGAGGAGCAATCAGCCCCAGCATTTT. Residues: CASSVGTGERSNQPQHF.

The chain uses TRBV2 and TRBJ1-5, with a tentative D call TRBD1 (6 bases). The CDR3 has 14 residues. Germline loops: CDR1 SNHLY, CDR2 FYNNEI. V dropped 3 bases and J dropped 3 bases, with 9 bases sitting between them. The CDR3 protein is CASSEGQNNQPQHF. CDR3 bases: TGTGCCAGCAGTGAGGGACAAAACAATCAGCCCCAGCATTTT.

The chain is built from TRBV6-5 and TRBJ2-5; a weak D match, TRBD1 (5 bases). V lost 5 bases and J 2 bases, leaving 12 bases between the germline ends. The CDR3 extends over 14 amino acids. In germline, CDR1 is MNHEY, CDR2 SVGAGI. CDR3: CASSPTAVQETQYF. Written as DNA, the CDR3 is TGTGCCAGCAGTCCGACAGCAGTACAAGAGACCCAGTACTTC.